This T cell receptor beta chain emerged from a study of graft-versus-host responses after intestinal transplantation. In its sample, this clone was seen once. What it binds is not known. Only in-frame clones appear in the TCRdb table, and some are missing; sequencing was by immunoSEQ multiplex PCR. The profile shows 80,000 to 100,000 clones, 75% to 90% of them singletons. This CDR3 spans 14 amino acids. Trimming removed 2 bases from V and 6 bases from J; junction bases left unmatched: 4. Germline-derived CDR1 and CDR2 are SGHVS and FNYEAQ. V is TRBV7-6 and J is TRBJ2-7; 10 bases are a match to TRBD2. This TCR was sampled from a human donor who received an intestinal transplant. Source: unstimulated CD8+ T cells sorted from spleen or lymph node cells, taken before intestinal transplant. The CDR3 DNA reads TGTGCCAGCAGCTTATCCCAGCGGGGGGGCGAGCAGTACTTC. Encoded protein: CASSLSQRGGEQYF.